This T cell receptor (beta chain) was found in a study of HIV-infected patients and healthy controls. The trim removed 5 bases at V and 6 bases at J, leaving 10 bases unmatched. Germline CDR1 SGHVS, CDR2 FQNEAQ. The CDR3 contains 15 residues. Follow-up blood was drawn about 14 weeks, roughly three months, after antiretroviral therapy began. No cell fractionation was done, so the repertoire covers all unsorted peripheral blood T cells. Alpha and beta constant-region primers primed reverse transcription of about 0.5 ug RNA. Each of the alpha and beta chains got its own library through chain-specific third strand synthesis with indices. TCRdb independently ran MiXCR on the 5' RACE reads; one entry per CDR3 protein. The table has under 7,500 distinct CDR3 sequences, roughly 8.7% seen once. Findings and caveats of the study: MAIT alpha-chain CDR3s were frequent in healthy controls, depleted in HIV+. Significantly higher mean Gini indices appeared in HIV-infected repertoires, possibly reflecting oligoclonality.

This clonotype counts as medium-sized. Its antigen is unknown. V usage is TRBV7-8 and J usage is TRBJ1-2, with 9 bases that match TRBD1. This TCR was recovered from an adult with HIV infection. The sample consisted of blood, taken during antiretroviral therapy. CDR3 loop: CASSLSITGGDGYTF. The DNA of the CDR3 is TGTGCCAGCAGCCTCTCCATCACAGGGGGCGATGGCTACACCTTC.